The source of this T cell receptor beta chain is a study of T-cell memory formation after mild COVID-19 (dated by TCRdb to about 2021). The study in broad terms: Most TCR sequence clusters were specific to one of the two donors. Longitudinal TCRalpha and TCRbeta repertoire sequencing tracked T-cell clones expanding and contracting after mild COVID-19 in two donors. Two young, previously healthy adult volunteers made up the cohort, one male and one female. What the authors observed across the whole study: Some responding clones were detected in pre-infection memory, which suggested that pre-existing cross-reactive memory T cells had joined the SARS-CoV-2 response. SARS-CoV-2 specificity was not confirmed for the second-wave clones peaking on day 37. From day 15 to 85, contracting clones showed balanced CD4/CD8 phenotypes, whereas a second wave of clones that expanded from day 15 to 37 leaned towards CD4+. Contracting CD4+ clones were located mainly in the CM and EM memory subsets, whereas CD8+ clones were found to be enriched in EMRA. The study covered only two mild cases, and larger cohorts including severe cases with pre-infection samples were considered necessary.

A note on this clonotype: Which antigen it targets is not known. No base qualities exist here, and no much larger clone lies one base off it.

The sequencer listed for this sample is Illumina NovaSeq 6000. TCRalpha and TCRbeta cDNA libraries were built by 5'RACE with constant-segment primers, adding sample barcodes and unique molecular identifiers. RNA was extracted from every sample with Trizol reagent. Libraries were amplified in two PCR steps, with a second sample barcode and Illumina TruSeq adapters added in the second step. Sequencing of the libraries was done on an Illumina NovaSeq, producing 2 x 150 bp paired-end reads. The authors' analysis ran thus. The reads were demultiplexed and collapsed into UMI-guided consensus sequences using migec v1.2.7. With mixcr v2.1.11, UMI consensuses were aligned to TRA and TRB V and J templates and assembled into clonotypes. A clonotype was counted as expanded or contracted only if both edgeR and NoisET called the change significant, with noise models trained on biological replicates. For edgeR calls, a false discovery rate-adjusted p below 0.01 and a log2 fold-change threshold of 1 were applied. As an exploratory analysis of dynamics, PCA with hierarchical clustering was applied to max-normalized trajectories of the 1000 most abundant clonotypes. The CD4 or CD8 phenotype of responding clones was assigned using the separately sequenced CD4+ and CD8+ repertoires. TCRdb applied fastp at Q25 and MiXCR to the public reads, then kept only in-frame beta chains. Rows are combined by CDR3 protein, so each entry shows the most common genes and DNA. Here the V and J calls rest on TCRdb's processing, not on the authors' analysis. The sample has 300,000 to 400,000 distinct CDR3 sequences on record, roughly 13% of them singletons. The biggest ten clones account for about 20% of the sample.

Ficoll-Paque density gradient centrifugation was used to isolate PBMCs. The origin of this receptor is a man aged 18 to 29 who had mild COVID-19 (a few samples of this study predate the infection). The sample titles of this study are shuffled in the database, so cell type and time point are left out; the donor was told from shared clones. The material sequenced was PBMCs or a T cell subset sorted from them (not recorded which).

The DNA reads TGCGCCAGCAGCTTGGTCAGGGGATGGCGCAATGAGCAGTTCTTC. Its product reads: CASSLVRGWRNEQFF. The rearranged chain carries TRBV5-1 and TRBJ2-1, and the D gene may be TRBD1, 6 bases matching. As encoded in the germline V gene, CDR1 is SGHRS while CDR2 is YFSETQ. The CDR3 goes from the cysteine to the phenylalanine over 15 residues. The entry retains the CDR3 DNA only, 45 bases that are in frame from base 1. V is clipped by 0 bases and J by 6 bases, and the sequence between their germline boundaries is 13 bases long.